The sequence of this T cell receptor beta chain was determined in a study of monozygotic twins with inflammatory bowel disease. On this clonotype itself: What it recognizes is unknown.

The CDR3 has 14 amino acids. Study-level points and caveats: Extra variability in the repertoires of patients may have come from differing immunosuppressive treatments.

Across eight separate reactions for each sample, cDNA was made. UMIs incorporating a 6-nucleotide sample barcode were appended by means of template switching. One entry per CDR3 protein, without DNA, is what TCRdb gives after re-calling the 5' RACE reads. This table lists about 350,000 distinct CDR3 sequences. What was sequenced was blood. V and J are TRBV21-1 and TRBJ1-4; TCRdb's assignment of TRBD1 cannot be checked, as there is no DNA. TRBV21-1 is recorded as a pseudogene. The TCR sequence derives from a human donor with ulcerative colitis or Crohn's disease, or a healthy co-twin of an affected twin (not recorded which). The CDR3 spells CASNYRGTYEKLFF.